These 4 T cell receptor beta chains originate from one sample sequenced in a study of blood T cell repertoires in COVID-19. Repertoires were generated with immunoSEQ multiplex PCR, while TCRdb's copy carries only in-frame clones and drops some. The sample has fewer than 200,000 clones, 88% seen once. The sample was peripheral blood. These receptor sequences come from a man in his sixties with acute or convalescent COVID-19.

The rearrangement joins TRBV11-3 to TRBJ2-7; the D is unclear. The ends were cut back, 4 bases at V and 2 bases at J, with 6 bases in the middle. The CDR3 extends over 12 amino acids. CDR1 and CDR2 from the germline V gene are SGHNT and YENEEA. The DNA for the CDR3 is TGTGCCAGCAGCTCCGTTCCCTACGAGCAGTACTTC. This encodes CASSSVPYEQYF.

In regard to this clone: Other DNA sequences within the sample encode an identical CDR3. The chain recombines TRBV11-2 with TRBJ1-2; 11 bases are a match to TRBD1. The CDR3 is 15 amino acids. The germline V gene has CDR1 SGHAT and CDR2 FQNNGV. The trim removed 5 bases at V and 4 bases at J, leaving 6 bases unmatched. Here the CDR3 DNA reads TGTGCCAGCAGCCTAACGGGACAGGGGGGCTATGGCTACACCTTC. The encoded protein is CASSLTGQGGYGYTF.

V gene TRBV7-6 combines with J gene TRBJ1-5; 10 nucleotides match TRBD1. CDR3 size: 15 residues. CDR1 SGHVS and CDR2 FNYEAQ come from the germline V gene. With 5 bases clipped from V and 2 bases from J, the junction kept 3 bases outside the gene matches. In nucleotides, the CDR3 is TGTGCCAGCAGCCCCGGGACAGGGGGCAATCAGCCCCAGCATTTT. Translation: CASSPGTGGNQPQHF.

The chain carries TRBV7-9 and TRBJ1-3; weak D call: TRBD1 (5 bases). Looked up from germline, CDR1 is SEHNR and CDR2 is FQNEAQ (reference sequence). The CDR3 runs to 17 residues. The germline V and J ends were trimmed by 4 bases and 4 bases, with 20 bases remaining between them. CDR3 residues: CASSSGGSPWAGNTIYF. The CDR3 DNA is TGTGCCAGCAGCTCCGGGGGGTCACCTTGGGCAGGAAACACCATATATTTT. Full variable domain (missing parts from reference TRBV7-9 and TRBJ1-3): DTGVSQNPRHKITKRGQNVTFRCDPISEHNRLYWYRQTLGQGPEFLTYFQNEAQLEKSRLLSDRFSAERPKGSFSTLEIQRTEQGDSAMYLCASSSGGSPWAGNTIYFGEGSWLTVV.